Listed below are T cell receptor beta chains from one sample, sequenced in a study of T cells in Graves' hyperthyroidism and ophthalmopathy. One entry per CDR3 protein, called by TCRdb with MiXCR from the multiplex PCR reads. The sample shows 600,000 to 650,000 distinct CDR3 sequences, less than 25% of them seen only once. The sequenced material came from blood. The receptor set was obtained from a man aged 25 to 40 with Graves' ophthalmopathy. Each CDR3 is given with its conserved first and last residue. A D gene is named only where the DNA matches it firmly. Size values are once, few and many counts, or a class for expanded clones, and some rows have none.

J gene,clone size,V gene,D gene,CDR3 protein,CDR3 DNA
TRBJ1-6,once,TRBV4-2,-,CASSQDRPSSYNSPLHF,TGTGCCAGCAGCCAAGATCGCCCCAGCTCCTATAATTCACCCCTCCACTTT
TRBJ1-4,many,TRBV28,TRBD1,CASSSLPGQFNEKLFF,TGTGCCAGCAGTTCCCTCCCGGGACAGTTTAATGAAAAACTGTTTTTT
TRBJ2-7,-,TRBV29-1,-,CSVVVYYEQYF,TGCAGCGTTGTCGTCTACTACGAGCAGTACTTC
TRBJ2-1,few,TRBV24-1,TRBD2,CATSSSGRIPYNEQFF,TGTGCCACAAGCTCTAGCGGGAGGATCCCCTACAATGAGCAGTTCTTC
TRBJ2-2,-,TRBV7-8,TRBD2,CASIPTSAYGELFF,TGTGCCAGCATCCCGACTAGCGCCTACGGGGAGCTGTTTTTT
TRBJ2-7,few,TRBV6-2/TRBV6-3,-,CASRITGIAYEQYF,TGTGCCAGCAGGATAACAGGGATAGCCTACGAGCAGTACTTC
TRBJ1-1,many,TRBV3-1,-,CASSQARRLNTEAFF,TGTGCCAGCAGCCAAGCGAGACGGTTAAACACTGAAGCTTTCTTT
TRBJ1-4,few,TRBV15,-,CATSRVDSTNEKLFF,TGTGCCACCAGCAGAGTTGACTCAACTAATGAAAAACTGTTTTTT
TRBJ2-7,few,TRBV20-1,TRBD2,CSARDAGTSGYEQYF,TGCAGTGCTAGAGATGCGGGGACTAGCGGGTACGAGCAGTACTTC
TRBJ2-4,few,TRBV6-1,-,CASSEGPGMLQYF,TGTGCCAGCAGTGAAGGCCCCGGGATGCTTCAGTACTTC
TRBJ2-4,few,TRBV5-5,TRBD2,CASSNDGREAKNIQYF,TGTGCCAGCTCCAATGATGGGCGGGAGGCCAAAAACATTCAGTACTTC
TRBJ2-5,-,TRBV19,-,CASRVGQGTQYF,TGTGCCAGTAGAGTAGGCCAGGGGACCCAGTACTTC
TRBJ1-1,-,TRBV19,-,CASSIFAGGPTEAFF,TGTGCCAGTAGTATCTTTGCGGGGGGACCCACTGAAGCTTTCTTT
TRBJ2-1,many,TRBV18,-,CASSPDPTRVYNEQFF,TGTGCCAGCTCACCAGACCCGACTAGAGTTTACAATGAGCAGTTCTTC